This is a list of T cell receptor beta chains from one sample in a study of cytomegalovirus exposure and HLA in healthy donors. Produced via immunoSEQ multiplex PCR; TCRdb's table is partial and in-frame only. Among about 190,000 clones listed, around 83% were seen once. Material for sequencing was PBMCs. The origin of the receptors is a man aged 50 or older in good health and CMV-seronegative. CDR3s include the opening cysteine and the closing phenylalanine or tryptophan. A D gene is named only where the DNA matches it firmly. Size values are once, few and many counts, or a class for expanded clones, and some rows have none.

clone_size d_call j_call v_call cdr3_nt cdr3_aa
- - TRBJ2-7 TRBV5-4 TGTGCCAGCAGGCCGGCCACAGGGTCATCCTACGAGCAGTACTTC CASRPATGSSYEQYF
- TRBD1 TRBJ2-3 TRBV19 TGTGCCAGTCGAAGACAGGGATCTAGCACAGATACGCAGTATTTT CASRRQGSSTDTQYF
- TRBD2 TRBJ2-7 TRBV5-6 TGTGCCAGCAGCTTGGATCCTAGCGGGAGTTTATCCGAGCAGTACTTC CASSLDPSGSLSEQYF
- TRBD1 TRBJ1-5 TRBV12-5 TGTGCTAGTGGTTTGGGACGTAACAGGGGCGGCAATCAGCCCCAGCATTTT CASGLGRNRGGNQPQHF
- TRBD2 TRBJ2-1 TRBV27 TGTGCCAGCAGTTTAGGCGGGAGGGCCTACAATGAGCAGTTCTTC CASSLGGRAYNEQFF
- - TRBJ2-7 TRBV28 TGTGCCAGCAGGAGGACTGGGATTACCTACGAGCAGTACTTC CASRRTGITYEQYF
- - TRBJ1-3 TRBV13 TGTGCCAGCAGCTTAGTCAGGACAGTGGGAAACACCATATATTTT CASSLVRTVGNTIYF
- TRBD2 TRBJ2-1 TRBV7-3 TGTGCCAGCAGCTTAGACAGACTAGCGAACAATGAGCAGTTCTTC CASSLDRLANNEQFF
- TRBD2 TRBJ2-1 TRBV7-2 TGTGCCAGCAGCCCTAGCGGGAGGATAAATGAGCAGTTCTTC CASSPSGRINEQFF
few - TRBJ2-7 TRBV19 TGTGCCAGTAGTAGCCCGGGACTCTACGAGCAGTACTTC CASSSPGLYEQYF
- - TRBJ2-3 TRBV29-1 TGCAGCGTTGAAGTCTCCCACCCAGTAACAGATACGCAGTATTTT CSVEVSHPVTDTQYF
- - TRBJ1-5 TRBV7-2 TGTGCCAGCAGCTCCCGTCAGCCCCAGCATTTT CASSSRQPQHF
- TRBD1 TRBJ2-7 TRBV18 TGTGCCAGCCGTAACGGGACAGTCTACGAGCAGTACTTC CASRNGTVYEQYF
- TRBD1 TRBJ1-3 TRBV9 TGTGCCAGCAGCGTAGCGGGGGACAGCTCTGGAAACACCATATATTTT CASSVAGDSSGNTIYF
- - TRBJ2-5 TRBV5-1 TGCGCCAGCAGCTTTACGGGGGTAGAGACCCAGTACTTC CASSFTGVETQYF
few - TRBJ1-1 TRBV29-1 TGCAGCATCGTTATGGCAGCTGAAGCTTTCTTT CSIVMAAEAFF
- - TRBJ1-3 TRBV10-3 TGCGTGGGGATTGGGGCATCTGGAAACACCATATATTTT CVGIGASGNTIYF
few - TRBJ2-5 TRBV4-3 TGCGCCAGCAGCCAAGATCCGGGTCTCGGCCGGGAGACCCAGTACTTC CASSQDPGLGRETQYF
- TRBD2 TRBJ2-1 TRBV7-2 TGTGCCAGCAGCTTAGTACTAGCGGGGGGGCTCAATGAGCAGTTCTTC CASSLVLAGGLNEQFF
- TRBD2 TRBJ2-1 TRBV7-2 TGTGCCAGCAGCTTGACCGGCGGGGGGGCCTATGAGCAGTTCTTC CASSLTGGGAYEQFF
- - TRBJ1-2 TRBV6-5 TGTGCCAGCAGTTACCTACAGGGTCCTAACTATGGCTACACCTTC CASSYLQGPNYGYTF
- - TRBJ2-2 TRBV5-1 TGCGCCAGCAGCTTGGTTGTCGGCACCGGGGAGCTGTTTTTT CASSLVVGTGELFF
- - TRBJ2-5 TRBV9 TGTGCCAGCAGCCCCGTCGGGGTAAGGCCTGAAGAGACCCAGTACTTC CASSPVGVRPEETQYF
- TRBD1 TRBJ1-2 TRBV7-9 TGTGCCAGCAGCTTAAGGACAGGGGATGGCTACACCTTC CASSLRTGDGYTF
- TRBD1 TRBJ2-5 TRBV19 TGTGCCAGTAGTATATCCGGACAGGGGGCGAGGACCCAGTACTTC CASSISGQGARTQYF
- TRBD1 TRBJ1-4 TRBV30 TGTGCCTGGAGTAAGGGGACAGGGGTACAACTGTTTTTT CAWSKGTGVQLFF
- - TRBJ2-7 TRBV6-5 TGTGCCAGCAGCCCGATATCAGGGGCTTCCTACGAGCAGTACTTC CASSPISGASYEQYF
- TRBD2 TRBJ2-1 TRBV19 TGTGCCAGTAGTACCTGGCGGACTAGCGCCCGGAATGAGCAGTTCTTC CASSTWRTSARNEQFF
- TRBD1 TRBJ1-4 TRBV6-1 TGTGCCAGCAGAGGTCCAGGGGGGAGTGAAAAACTGTTTTTT CASRGPGGSEKLFF
- - TRBJ2-7 TRBV27 TGTGCCAGCAGCCTGACAGGCCCCTACGAGCAGTACTTC CASSLTGPYEQYF
- - TRBJ2-3 TRBV5-1 TGCGCCAGCAGCTTGGTAGCAGATACGCAGTATTTT CASSLVADTQYF
once - TRBJ2-1 TRBV25-1 TGTGCCAGCAGTGAATTCCGCGGACAGTCGAATGAGCAGTTCTTC CASSEFRGQSNEQFF
- - TRBJ2-5 TRBV11-3 TGTGCCAGCAGCCCGCAGGGTGCATCCAAAGAGACCCAGTACTTC CASSPQGASKETQYF
- - TRBJ2-5 TRBV7-9 TGTGCCAGCAGCCTCCAAGAGACCCAGTACTTC CASSLQETQYF
- - TRBJ2-7 TRBV5-4 TGTGCCAGCAGCTTGAAACAGGGTTCATACGAGCAGTACTTC CASSLKQGSYEQYF
once - TRBJ2-7 TRBV19 TGTGCCAGTAGTATCTCGAGAGGCTACGAGCAGTACTTC CASSISRGYEQYF
- - TRBJ1-5 TRBV19 TGTGCCAGCCGGAGCGCTCAGGGAAAGGCTCAGCCCCAGCATTTT CASRSAQGKAQPQHF
- TRBD1 TRBJ1-5 TRBV28 TGTGCCAGCAGTTTAGAGACCAGGGGGACGAGCAATCAGCCCCAGCATTTT CASSLETRGTSNQPQHF
- TRBD1 TRBJ2-7 TRBV9 TGTGCCAGCAGCGCCGGGGACAGTCGCCACGAGCAGTACTTC CASSAGDSRHEQYF
- - TRBJ1-2 TRBV28 TGTGCCAGCAGTTTGGTCGGGGAGGATGGCTACACCTTC CASSLVGEDGYTF
once - TRBJ2-3 TRBV5-1 TGCGCCAGCGGTCTGGGCGGGCCTGCGGCAGATACGCAGTATTTT CASGLGGPAADTQYF
- TRBD2 TRBJ2-1 TRBV15 TGTGCCACCAGCATCCAACTAGCGGCCCTATCCTACAATGAGCAGTTCTTC CATSIQLAALSYNEQFF
- - TRBJ1-1 TRBV2 TGTGCCAGCACTACACAGGTGAACACTGAAGCTTTCTTT CASTTQVNTEAFF
- - TRBJ1-5 TRBV5-1 TGCGCCAGCAGCTTGGTGGGAGACCAGCCCCAGCATTTT CASSLVGDQPQHF
- - TRBJ1-4 TRBV28 TGTGCCAGCAGGCAGGGGTCCACTAATGAAAAACTGTTTTTT CASRQGSTNEKLFF
few - TRBJ2-7 TRBV20-1 TGCAGTGCTAGACCCGGGAACGTAGCTTACTTC CSARPGNVAYF
- TRBD1 TRBJ2-7 TRBV19 TGTGCCAGTAGTATGGGGGGGACAGGGAAAGACGAGCAGTACTTC CASSMGGTGKDEQYF
- - TRBJ2-7 TRBV12-2 TGTGCAAGTCGCTTCAGGGGCTTGCCCCCCTACGAGCAGTACTTC CASRFRGLPPYEQYF
- - TRBJ2-3 TRBV12-5 TGTGCTAGTGGGGGGGGGCGGTGGTTCACAGATACGCAGTATTTT CASGGGRWFTDTQYF
- - TRBJ2-7 TRBV19 TGTGCCAGTAGTATATGGCAGGGAGGCTCCTACGAGCAGTACTTC CASSIWQGGSYEQYF
- TRBD1 TRBJ1-1 TRBV15 TGTGCCACCAGCAGACCCCGGACAGGGAAAGGGACTGAAGCTTTCTTT CATSRPRTGKGTEAFF
- TRBD1 TRBJ2-2 TRBV5-6 TGTGCCAGCAGCTTGGTGTTGGGACAGGGGGCTGTCGGGGAGCTGTTTTTT CASSLVLGQGAVGELFF